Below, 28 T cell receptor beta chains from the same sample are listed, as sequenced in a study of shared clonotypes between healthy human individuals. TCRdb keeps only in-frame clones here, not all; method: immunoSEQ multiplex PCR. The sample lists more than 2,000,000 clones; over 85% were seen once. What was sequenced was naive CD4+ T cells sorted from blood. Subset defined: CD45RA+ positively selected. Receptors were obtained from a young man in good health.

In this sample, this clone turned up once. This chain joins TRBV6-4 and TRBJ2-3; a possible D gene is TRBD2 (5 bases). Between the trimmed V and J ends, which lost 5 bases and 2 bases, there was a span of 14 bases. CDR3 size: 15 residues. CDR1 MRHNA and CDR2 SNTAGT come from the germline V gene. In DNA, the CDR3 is TGTGCCAGCAGTCTTGACCTCGGGAACACAGATACGCAGTATTTT. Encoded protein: CASSLDLGNTDTQYF.

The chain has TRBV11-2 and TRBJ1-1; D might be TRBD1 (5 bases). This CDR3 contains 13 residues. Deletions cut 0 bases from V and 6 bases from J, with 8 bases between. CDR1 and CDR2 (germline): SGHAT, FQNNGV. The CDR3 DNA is TGTGCCAGCAGCTTAGACAGGGTCTCTGAAGCTTTCTTT. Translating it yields CASSLDRVSEAFF.

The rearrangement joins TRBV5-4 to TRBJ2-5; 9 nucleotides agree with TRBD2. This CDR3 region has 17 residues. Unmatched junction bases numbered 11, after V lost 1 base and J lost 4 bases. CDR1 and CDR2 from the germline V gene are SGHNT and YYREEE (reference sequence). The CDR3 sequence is CASSLLAGQPDLETQYF. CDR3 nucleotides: TGTGCCAGCAGCTTGCTAGCGGGACAACCAGACCTAGAGACCCAGTACTTC.

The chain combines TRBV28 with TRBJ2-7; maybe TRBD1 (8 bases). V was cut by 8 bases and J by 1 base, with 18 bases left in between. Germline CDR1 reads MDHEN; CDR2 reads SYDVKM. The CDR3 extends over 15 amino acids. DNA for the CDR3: TGTGCCAGCGGACAGGGAGGGTATAGATCCTACGAGCAGTACTTC. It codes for CASGQGGYRSYEQYF.

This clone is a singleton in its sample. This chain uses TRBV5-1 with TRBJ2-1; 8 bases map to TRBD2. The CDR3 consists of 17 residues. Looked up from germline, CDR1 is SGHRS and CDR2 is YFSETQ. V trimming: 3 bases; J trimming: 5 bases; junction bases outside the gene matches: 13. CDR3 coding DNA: TGCGCCAGCAGCTCAAGTAAGGGAGCGGGGGTGAACAATGAGCAGTTCTTC. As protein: CASSSSKGAGVNNEQFF.

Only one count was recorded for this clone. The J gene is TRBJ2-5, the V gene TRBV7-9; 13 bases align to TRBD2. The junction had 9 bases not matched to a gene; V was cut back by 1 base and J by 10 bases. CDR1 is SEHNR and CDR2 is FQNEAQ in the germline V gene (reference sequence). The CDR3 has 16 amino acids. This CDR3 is CASSLGLAGGSRDQYF. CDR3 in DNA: TGTGCCAGCAGCTTAGGACTAGCGGGAGGCAGTCGGGACCAGTACTTC.

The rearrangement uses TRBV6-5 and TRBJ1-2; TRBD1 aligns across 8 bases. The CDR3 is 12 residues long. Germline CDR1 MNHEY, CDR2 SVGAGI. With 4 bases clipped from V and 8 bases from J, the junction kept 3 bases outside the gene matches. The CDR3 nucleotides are TGTGCCAGCAGTTTCGGACAGGGAGGCTACACCTTC. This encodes CASSFGQGGYTF.

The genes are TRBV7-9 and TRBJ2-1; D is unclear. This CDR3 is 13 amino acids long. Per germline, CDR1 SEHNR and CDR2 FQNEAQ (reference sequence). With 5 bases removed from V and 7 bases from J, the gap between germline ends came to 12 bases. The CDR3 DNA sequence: TGTGCCAGCAGCGCCACCAATTTGAATGAGCAGTTCTTC. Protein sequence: CASSATNLNEQFF.

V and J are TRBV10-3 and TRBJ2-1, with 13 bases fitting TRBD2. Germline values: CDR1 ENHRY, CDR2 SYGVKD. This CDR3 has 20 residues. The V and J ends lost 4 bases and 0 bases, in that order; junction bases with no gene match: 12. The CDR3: CAISGSTSGGGPSSYNEQFF. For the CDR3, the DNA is TGTGCCATCAGTGGGTCAACTAGCGGGGGGGGCCCAAGCTCCTACAATGAGCAGTTCTTC.

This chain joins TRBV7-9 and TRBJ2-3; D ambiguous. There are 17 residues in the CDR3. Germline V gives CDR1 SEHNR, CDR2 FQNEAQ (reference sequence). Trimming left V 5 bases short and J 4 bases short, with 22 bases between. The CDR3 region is CASSPRKSPLISDTQYF. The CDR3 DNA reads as TGTGCCAGCAGCCCGCGAAAGTCACCCCTAATTTCAGATACGCAGTATTTT.

CDR3 coding DNA: TGTGCCAGCAGTTCAGAGGGGAGTCCAACTAATGAAAAACTGTTTTTT. Its translation: CASSSEGSPTNEKLFF. The chain links TRBV6-5 to TRBJ1-4; D is perhaps TRBD1 (5 bases). The CDR3 sequence is 16 residues long. Trimming left V 4 bases short and J 0 bases short, with 12 bases between. Germline CDR1 MNHEY, CDR2 SVGAGI.

The CDR3 nucleotides are TGTGCCAGCAGCCTCAGTCCCGGGGGTCAGCCCCAGCATTTT. It translates to CASSLSPGGQPQHF. The rearrangement links TRBV7-9 to TRBJ1-5, with D perhaps matching TRBD1 (5 bases). The germline CDR1 and CDR2 sequences are SEHNR and FQNEAQ (reference sequence). The CDR3 extends over 14 amino acids. V lost 5 bases to trimming and J lost 6 bases, with 14 bases between them.

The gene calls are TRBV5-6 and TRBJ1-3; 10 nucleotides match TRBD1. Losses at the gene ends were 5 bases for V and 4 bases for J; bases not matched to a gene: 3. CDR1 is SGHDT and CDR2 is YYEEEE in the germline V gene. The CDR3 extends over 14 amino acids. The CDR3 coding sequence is TGTGCCAGCAGGGGACAGGGGCAAGGAAACACCATATATTTT. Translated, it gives CASRGQGQGNTIYF.

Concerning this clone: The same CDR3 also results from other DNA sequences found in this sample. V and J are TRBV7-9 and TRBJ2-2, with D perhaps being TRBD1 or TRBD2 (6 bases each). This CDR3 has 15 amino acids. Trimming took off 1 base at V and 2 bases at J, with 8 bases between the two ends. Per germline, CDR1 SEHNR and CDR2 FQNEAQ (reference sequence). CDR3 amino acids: CASSLGGANTGELFF. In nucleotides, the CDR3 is TGTGCCAGCAGCTTAGGGGGGGCCAACACCGGGGAGCTGTTTTTT.

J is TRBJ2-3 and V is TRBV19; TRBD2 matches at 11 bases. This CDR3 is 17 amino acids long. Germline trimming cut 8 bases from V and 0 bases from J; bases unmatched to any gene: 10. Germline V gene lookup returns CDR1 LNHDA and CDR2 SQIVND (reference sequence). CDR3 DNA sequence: TGTGCCAGTGGACTAGCGGGCAACTCCCATAGCACAGATACGCAGTATTTT. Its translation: CASGLAGNSHSTDTQYF.

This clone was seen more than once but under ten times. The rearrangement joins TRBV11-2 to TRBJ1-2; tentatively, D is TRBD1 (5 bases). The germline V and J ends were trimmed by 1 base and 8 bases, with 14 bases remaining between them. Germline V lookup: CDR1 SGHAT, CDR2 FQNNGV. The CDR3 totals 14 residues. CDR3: CASSLAQVYGGYTF. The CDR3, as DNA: TGTGCCAGCAGCTTAGCACAGGTTTATGGCGGCTACACCTTC.

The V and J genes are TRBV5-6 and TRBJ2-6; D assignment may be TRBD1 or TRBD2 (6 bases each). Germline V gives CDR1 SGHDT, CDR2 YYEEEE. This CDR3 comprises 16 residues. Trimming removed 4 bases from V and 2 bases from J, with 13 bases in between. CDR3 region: CASSPGAGTGANVLTF. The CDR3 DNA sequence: TGTGCCAGCAGCCCGGGGGCAGGGACTGGGGCCAACGTCCTGACTTTC.

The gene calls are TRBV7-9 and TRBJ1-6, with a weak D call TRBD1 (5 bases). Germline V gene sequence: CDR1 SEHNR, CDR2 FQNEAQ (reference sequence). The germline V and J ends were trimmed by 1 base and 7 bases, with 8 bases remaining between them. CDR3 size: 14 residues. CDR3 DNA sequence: TGTGCCAGCAGCTTAGGGGGGATGAATTCACCCCTCCACTTT. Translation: CASSLGGMNSPLHF.

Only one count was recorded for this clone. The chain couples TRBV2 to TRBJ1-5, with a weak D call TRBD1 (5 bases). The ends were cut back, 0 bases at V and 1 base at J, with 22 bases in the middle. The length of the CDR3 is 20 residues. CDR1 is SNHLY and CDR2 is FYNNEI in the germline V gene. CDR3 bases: TGTGCCAGCAGTGAAGCGCTTCAAGGGGAGGTCGGGAAAAGCAATCAGCCCCAGCATTTT. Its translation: CASSEALQGEVGKSNQPQHF.

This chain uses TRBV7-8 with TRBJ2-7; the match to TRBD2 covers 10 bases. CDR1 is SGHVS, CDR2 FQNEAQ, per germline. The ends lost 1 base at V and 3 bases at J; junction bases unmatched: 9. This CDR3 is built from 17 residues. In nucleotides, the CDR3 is TGTGCCAGCAGCTTAGTTCGGGGACTAGCGAAGAACTACGAGCAGTACTTC. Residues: CASSLVRGLAKNYEQYF.

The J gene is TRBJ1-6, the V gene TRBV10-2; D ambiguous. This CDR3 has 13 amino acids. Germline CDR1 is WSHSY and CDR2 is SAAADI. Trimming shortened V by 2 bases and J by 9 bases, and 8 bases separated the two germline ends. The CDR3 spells CASSEPGSSPLHF. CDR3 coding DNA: TGCGCCAGCAGTGAGCCGGGGAGTTCACCCCTCCACTTT.

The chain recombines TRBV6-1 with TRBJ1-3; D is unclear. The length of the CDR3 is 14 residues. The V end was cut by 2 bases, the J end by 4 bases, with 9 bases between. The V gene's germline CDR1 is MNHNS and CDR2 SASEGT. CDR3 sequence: CASSESLPGNTIYF. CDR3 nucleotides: TGTGCCAGCAGTGAATCTCTACCCGGAAACACCATATATTTT.

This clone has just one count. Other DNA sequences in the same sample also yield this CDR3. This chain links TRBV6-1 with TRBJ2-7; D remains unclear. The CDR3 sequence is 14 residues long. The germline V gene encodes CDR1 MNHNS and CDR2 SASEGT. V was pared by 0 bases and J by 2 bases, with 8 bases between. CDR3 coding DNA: TGTGCCAGCAGTGAAGCGTCCGGACCCTACGAGCAGTACTTC. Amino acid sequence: CASSEASGPYEQYF.

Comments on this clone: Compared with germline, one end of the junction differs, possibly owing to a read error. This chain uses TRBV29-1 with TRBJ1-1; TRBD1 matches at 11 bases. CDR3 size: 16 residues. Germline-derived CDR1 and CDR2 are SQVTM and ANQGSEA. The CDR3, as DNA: TGCAGCGTTGAAGTGTTGGACAGGGGGCGGAACTCTGAAGCTTTCTTT. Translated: CSVEVLDRGRNSEAFF.

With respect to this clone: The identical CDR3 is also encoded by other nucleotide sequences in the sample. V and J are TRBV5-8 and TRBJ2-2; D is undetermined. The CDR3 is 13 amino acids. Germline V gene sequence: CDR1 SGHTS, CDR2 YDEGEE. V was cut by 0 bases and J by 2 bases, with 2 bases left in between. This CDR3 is CASSLGNTGELFF. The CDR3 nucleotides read TGTGCCAGCAGCTTGGGTAACACCGGGGAGCTGTTTTTT.

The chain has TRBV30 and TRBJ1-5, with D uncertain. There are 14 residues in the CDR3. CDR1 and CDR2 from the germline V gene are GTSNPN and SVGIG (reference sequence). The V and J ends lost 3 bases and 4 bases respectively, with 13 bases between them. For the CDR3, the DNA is TGTGCCTGGAGCCCGGGCAGAAAGAATCAGCCCCAGCATTTT. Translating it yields CAWSPGRKNQPQHF.

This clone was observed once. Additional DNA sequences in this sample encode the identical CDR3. CDR3 DNA: TGTGCCAGCAGCCCGGGACTAGCGGGATACGAGCAGTACTTC. It yields the protein CASSPGLAGYEQYF. The V gene is TRBV7-2, the J gene TRBJ2-7; 13 bases fit TRBD2. Trimming removed 5 bases from V and 4 bases from J; junction bases left unmatched: 2. Germline V gene data show CDR1 as SGHTA and CDR2 as FQGNSA. CDR3 length equals 14 residues.

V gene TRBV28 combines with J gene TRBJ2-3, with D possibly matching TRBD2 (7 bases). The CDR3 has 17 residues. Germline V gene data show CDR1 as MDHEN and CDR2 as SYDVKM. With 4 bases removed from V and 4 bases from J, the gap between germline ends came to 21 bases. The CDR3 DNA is TGTGCCAGCAGTTCTCCCGCCCGGGGAGGGGGTTCAGATACGCAGTATTTT. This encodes CASSSPARGGGSDTQYF.